This T cell receptor beta chain was recorded in a study of beta chain features in type 1 diabetes. Overall study: On cell yields, gender and age, patients and healthy donors were similar. Study-wide points: In all four CD4+ subsets, TCRB CDR3 length was significantly, moderately reduced in type 1 diabetes.

The entirety of the isolated RNA underwent reverse transcription, so expressed TCRB transcripts were sequenced. About 3.6 million reads per sample on average were obtained from naive, central memory and regulatory T cell samples. Clones were read by immunoSEQ multiplex PCR, and TCRdb kept only the in-frame ones, dropping some. There are approximately 170,000 clones in the sample; around 63% occur only once, and about 0.1% lies in the top ten. The CDR3 consists of 12 residues. Germline CDR1 and CDR2: SEHNR and FQNEAQ (reference sequence). V was cut by 1 base and J by 8 bases, with 8 bases left in between. Each sorted population was over 95% pure. Of note for this clone: Its antigen is undetermined.

The chain is built from TRBV7-9 and TRBJ1-2; D call uncertain. The origin of this receptor is a man aged 25 to 45 with type 1 diabetes. Source material: naive CD4+ T cells from blood. CDR3: CASSLGGDGYTF. The CDR3 DNA follows: TGTGCCAGCAGCTTAGGGGGTGACGGCTACACCTTC.